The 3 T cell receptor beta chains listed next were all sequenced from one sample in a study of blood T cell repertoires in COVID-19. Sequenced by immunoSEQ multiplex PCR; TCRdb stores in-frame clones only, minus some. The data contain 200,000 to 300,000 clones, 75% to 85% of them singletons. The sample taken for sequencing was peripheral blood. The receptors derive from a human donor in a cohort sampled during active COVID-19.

Written as DNA, the CDR3 is TGTGCCAGCAGCCGCCTTTTCGGTGGGGCCAACGTCCTGACTTTC. Translated: CASSRLFGGANVLTF. The chain has TRBV14 and TRBJ2-6; D gene uncertain. Germline V gene data show CDR1 as SGHDN and CDR2 as FVKESK. V lost 4 bases and J 3 bases, leaving 10 bases between the germline ends. This CDR3 region has 15 residues.

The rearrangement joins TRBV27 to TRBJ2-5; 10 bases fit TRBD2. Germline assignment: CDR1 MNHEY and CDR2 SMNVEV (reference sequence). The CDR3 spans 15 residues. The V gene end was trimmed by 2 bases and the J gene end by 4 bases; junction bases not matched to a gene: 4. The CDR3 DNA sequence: TGTGCCAGCAGTTTAGCTAGCGGGAGTCGAGAGACCCAGTACTTC. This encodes CASSLASGSRETQYF.

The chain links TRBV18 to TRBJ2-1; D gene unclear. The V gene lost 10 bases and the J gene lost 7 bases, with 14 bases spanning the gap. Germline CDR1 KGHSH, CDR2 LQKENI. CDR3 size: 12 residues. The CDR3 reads CATSPSLNEQFF. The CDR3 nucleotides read TGTGCCACCTCGCCGAGTTTGAATGAGCAGTTCTTC.